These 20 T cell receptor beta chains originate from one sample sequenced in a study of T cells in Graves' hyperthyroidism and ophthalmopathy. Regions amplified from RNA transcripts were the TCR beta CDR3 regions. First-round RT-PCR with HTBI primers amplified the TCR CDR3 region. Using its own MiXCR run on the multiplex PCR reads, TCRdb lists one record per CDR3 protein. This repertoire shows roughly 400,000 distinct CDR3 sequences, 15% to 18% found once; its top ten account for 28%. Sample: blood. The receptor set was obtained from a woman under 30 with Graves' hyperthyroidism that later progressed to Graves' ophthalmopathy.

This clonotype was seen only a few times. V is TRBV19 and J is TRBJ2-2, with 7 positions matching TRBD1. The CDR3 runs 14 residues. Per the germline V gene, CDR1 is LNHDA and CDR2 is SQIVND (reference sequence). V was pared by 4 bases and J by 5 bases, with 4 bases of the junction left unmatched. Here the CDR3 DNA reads TGTGCCAGTAGTACCCGCAGGGGGACCGGGGAGCTGTTTTTT. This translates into CASSTRRGTGELFF.

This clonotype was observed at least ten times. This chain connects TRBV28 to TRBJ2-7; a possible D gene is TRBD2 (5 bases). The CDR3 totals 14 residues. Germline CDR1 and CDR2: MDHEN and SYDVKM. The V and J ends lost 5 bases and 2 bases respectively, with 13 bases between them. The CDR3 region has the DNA TGTGCCAGCAGTCCCCGCGGAGGACCCTACGAGCAGTACTTC. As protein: CASSPRGGPYEQYF.

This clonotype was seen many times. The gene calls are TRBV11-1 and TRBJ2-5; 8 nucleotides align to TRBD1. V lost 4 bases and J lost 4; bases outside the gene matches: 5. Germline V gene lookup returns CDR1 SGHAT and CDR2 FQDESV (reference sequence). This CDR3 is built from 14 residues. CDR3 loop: CASSWTGRGETQYF. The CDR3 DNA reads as TGTGCCAGCAGCTGGACAGGGAGAGGAGAGACCCAGTACTTC. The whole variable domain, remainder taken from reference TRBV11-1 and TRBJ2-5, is EAEVAQSPRYKITEKSQAVAFWCDPISGHATLYWYRQILGQGPELLVQFQDESVVDDSQLPKDRFSAERLKGVDSTLKIQPAELGDSAMYLCASSWTGRGETQYFGPGTRLLVL.

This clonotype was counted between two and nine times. CDR3 sequence: CASSLHPGRGNTGELFF. The CDR3 nucleotides read TGTGCCAGCAGTTTGCACCCCGGCCGGGGTAACACCGGGGAGCTGTTTTTT. V usage is TRBV28 and J usage is TRBJ2-2, with D possibly matching TRBD2 (5 bases). V was clipped by 3 bases and J by 2 bases, with 16 bases between them. Looked up from germline, CDR1 is MDHEN and CDR2 is SYDVKM. This CDR3 comprises 17 residues.

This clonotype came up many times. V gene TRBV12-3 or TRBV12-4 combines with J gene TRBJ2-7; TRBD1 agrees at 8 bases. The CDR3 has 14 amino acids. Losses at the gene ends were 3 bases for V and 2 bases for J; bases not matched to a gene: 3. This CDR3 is CASSFRQGTYEQYF. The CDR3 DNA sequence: TGTGCCAGCAGTTTTAGACAGGGGACCTACGAGCAGTACTTC.

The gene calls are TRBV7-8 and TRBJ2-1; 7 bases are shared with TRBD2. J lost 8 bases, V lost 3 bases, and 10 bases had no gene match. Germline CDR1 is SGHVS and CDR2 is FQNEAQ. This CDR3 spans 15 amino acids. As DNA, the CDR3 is TGTGCCAGCAGCTTCTGGGAGTTAAGCGGGGATGAGCAGTTCTTC. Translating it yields CASSFWELSGDEQFF. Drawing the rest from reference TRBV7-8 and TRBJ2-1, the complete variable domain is GAGVSQSPRYKVAKRGQDVALRCDPISGHVSLFWYQQALGQGPEFLTYFQNEAQLDKSGLPSDRFFAERPEGSVSTLKIQRTQQEDSAVYLCASSFWELSGDEQFFGPGTRLTVL.

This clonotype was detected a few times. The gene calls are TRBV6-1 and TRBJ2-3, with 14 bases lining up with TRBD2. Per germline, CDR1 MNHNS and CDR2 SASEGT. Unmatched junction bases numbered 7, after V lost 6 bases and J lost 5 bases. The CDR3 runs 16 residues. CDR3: CASSLTSGRAGDTQYF. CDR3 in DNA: TGTGCCAGCAGCCTGACTAGCGGGAGGGCCGGAGATACGCAGTATTTT.

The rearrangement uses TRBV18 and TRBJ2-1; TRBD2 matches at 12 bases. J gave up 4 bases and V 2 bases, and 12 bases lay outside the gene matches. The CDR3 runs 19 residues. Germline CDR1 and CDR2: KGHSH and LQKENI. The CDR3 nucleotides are TGTGCCAGCTCACCAGCCGGGACTAGCGGGCCGGGAGGATACAATGAGCAGTTCTTC. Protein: CASSPAGTSGPGGYNEQFF.

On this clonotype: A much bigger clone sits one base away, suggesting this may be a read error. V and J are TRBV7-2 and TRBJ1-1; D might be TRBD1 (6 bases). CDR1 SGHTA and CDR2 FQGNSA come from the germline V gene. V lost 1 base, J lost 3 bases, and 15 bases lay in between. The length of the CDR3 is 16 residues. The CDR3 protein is CASSLDPGQMDTEAFF. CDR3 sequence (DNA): TGTGCCAGCAGCTTAGACCCTGGACAGATGGACACTGAAGCTTTCTTT.

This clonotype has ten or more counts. The DNA for the CDR3 is TGTGCCTGGACCCCGGGACTAGCGGGAGGTTACGAGCAGTACTTC. Translated, it gives CAWTPGLAGGYEQYF. This chain connects TRBV30 to TRBJ2-7; 15 positions agree with TRBD2. The CDR3 has 15 residues. Germline V gives CDR1 GTSNPN, CDR2 SVGIG (reference sequence). J was trimmed by 4 bases and V by 4 bases; bases with no gene match: 5. The variable domain in full, completed from reference TRBV30 and TRBJ2-7, reads SQTIHQWPATLVQPVGSPLSLECTVEGTSNPNLYWYRQAAGRGLQLLFYSVGIGQISSEVPQNLSASRPQDRQFILSSKKLLLSDSGFYLCAWTPGLAGGYEQYFGPGTRLTVT.

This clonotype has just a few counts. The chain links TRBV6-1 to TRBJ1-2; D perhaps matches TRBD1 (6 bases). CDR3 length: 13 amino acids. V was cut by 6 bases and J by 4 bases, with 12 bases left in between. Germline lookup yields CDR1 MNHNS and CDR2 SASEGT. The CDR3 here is CASREEGVYGYTF. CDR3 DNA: TGTGCCAGCAGGGAGGAGGGGGTCTATGGCTACACCTTC.

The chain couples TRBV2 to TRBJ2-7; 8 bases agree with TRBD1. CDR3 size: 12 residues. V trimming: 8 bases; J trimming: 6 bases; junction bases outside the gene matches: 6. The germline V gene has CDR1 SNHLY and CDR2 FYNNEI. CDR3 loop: CASLIQGGEQYF. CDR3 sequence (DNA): TGTGCCAGCCTAATACAGGGGGGCGAGCAGTACTTC.

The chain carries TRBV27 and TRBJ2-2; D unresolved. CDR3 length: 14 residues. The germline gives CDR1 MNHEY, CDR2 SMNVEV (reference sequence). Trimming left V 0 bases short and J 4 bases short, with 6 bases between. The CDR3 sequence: CASSLSASTGELFF. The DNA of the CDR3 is TGTGCCAGCAGTTTATCGGCAAGCACCGGGGAGCTGTTTTTT.

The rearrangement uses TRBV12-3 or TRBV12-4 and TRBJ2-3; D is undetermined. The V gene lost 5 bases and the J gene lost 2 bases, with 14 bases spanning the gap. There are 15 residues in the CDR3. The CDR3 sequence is CASSPYGPPTDTQYF. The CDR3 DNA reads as TGTGCCAGCAGTCCCTACGGACCTCCCACAGATACGCAGTATTTT.

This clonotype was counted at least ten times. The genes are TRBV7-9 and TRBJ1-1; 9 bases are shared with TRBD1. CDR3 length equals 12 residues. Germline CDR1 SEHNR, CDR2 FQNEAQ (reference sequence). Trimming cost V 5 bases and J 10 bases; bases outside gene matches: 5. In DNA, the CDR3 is TGTGCCAGCAGCCCACAGGGGGCATCAGCTTTCTTT. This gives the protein CASSPQGASAFF.

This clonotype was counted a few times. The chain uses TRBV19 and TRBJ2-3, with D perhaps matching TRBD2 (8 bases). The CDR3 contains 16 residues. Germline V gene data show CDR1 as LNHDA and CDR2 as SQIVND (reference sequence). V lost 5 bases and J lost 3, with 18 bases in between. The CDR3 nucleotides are TGTGCCAGTAGTCTACAGGGGACTAGGAATACAGATACGCAGTATTTT. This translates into CASSLQGTRNTDTQYF.

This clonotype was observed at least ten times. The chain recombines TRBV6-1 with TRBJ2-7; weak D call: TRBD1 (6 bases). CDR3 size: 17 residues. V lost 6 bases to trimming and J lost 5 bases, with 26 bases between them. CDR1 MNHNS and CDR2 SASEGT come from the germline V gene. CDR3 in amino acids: CASSLMGAGSPLDEQYF. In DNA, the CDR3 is TGTGCCAGCAGCCTAATGGGGGCTGGGTCCCCACTGGACGAGCAGTACTTC.

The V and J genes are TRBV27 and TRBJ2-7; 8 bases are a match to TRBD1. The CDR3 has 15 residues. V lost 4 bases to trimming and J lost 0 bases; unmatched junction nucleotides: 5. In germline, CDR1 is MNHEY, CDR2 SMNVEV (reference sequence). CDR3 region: CASSSRDRFSYEQYF. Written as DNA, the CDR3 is TGTGCCAGCAGTTCCCGGGACAGGTTCTCCTACGAGCAGTACTTC.

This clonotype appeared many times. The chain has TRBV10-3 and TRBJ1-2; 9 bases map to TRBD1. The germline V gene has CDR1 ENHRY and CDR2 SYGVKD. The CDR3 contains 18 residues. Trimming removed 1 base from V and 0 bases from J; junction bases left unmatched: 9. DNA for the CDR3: TGTGCCATCAGTGAGTTTACGGGACAGGGCAACTCTAACTATGGCTACACCTTC. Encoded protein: CAISEFTGQGNSNYGYTF.

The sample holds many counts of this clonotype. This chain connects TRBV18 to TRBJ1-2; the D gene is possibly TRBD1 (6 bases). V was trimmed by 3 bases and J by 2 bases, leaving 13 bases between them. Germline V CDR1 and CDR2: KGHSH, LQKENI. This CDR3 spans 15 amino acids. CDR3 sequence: CASSPRQASNYGYTF. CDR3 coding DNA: TGTGCCAGCTCACCGAGACAGGCTTCCAACTATGGCTACACCTTC.